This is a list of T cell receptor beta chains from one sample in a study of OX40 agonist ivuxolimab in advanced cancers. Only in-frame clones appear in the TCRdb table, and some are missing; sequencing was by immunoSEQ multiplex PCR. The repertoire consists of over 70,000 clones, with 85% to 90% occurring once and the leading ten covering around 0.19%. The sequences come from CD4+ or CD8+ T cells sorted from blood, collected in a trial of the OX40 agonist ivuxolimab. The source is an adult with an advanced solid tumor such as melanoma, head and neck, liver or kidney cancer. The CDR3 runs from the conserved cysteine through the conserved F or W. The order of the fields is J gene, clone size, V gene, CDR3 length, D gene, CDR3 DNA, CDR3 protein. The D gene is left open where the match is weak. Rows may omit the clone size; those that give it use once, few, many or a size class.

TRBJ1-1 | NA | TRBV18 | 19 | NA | TGTGCCAGTTCACCAAGGGGCCAGGCAGCCCTAAGACTGAACACTGAAGCTTTCTTT | CASSPRGQAALRLNTEAFF
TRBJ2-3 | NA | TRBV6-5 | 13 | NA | TGTGCCAGCAGTCTACAGGAGACAGATACGCAGTATTTT | CASSLQETDTQYF
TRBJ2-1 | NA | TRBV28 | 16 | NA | TGTGCCAGCAGTAAACCTAGCGCGAGCTCCTACAATGAGCAGTTCTTC | CASSKPSASSYNEQFF
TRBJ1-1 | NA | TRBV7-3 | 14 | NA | TGTGCCAGCAGCTTAACAGGCCCGAACACTGAAGCTTTCTTT | CASSLTGPNTEAFF
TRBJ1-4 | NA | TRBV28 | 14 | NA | TGTGCCAGCGGCAATACAGGGTTTAATGAAAAACTGTTTTTT | CASGNTGFNEKLFF
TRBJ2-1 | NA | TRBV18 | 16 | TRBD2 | TGTGCCAGCTCATTACGGACTAGCGGGGCGTACAATGAGCAGTTCTTC | CASSLRTSGAYNEQFF
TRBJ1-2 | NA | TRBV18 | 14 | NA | TGTGCCAGCTCACCAGAAGGACAGTACTATGGCTACACCTTC | CASSPEGQYYGYTF
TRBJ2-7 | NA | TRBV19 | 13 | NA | TGTGCCAGTAGTATTGGAGGGTACTACGAGCAGTACTTC | CASSIGGYYEQYF
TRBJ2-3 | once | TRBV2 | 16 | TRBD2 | TGTGCCAGCATATCGTGGGGTAGCGGGAGCACAGATACGCAGTATTTT | CASISWGSGSTDTQYF
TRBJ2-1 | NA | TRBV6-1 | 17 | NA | TGTGCCAGCAGTGAATTAGCCGGGACCACAAATTACAATGAGCAGTTCTTC | CASSELAGTTNYNEQFF
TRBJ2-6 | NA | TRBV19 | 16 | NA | TGTGCCAGTACCCGACGCTGGGGTTCGGGGGCCAACGTCCTGACTTTC | CASTRRWGSGANVLTF
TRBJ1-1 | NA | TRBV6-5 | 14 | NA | TGTGCCAGCAGTTCGGGACTCCGGTACACTGAAGCTTTCTTT | CASSSGLRYTEAFF
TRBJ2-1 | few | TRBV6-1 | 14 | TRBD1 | TGTGCCAGCGGGATGGGACAGCGCTACAATGAGCAGTTCTTC | CASGMGQRYNEQFF
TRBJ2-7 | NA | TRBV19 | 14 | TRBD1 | TGTGCCAGTAGTACTGGACAGGGGGCGCGAGAGCAGTACTTC | CASSTGQGAREQYF
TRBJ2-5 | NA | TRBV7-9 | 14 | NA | TGTGCCAGCAGCCCACGACTGACGCAAGAGACCCAGTACTTC | CASSPRLTQETQYF
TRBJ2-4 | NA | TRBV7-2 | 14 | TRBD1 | TGTGCCAGCAGCTTGGACGGGACAGAAAACATTCAGTACTTC | CASSLDGTENIQYF
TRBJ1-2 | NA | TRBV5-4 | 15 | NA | TGTGCCAGCACCTTGGCCCAATCCACACTATATGGCTACACCTTC | CASTLAQSTLYGYTF
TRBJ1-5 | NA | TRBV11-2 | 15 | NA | TGTGCCAGCAGCTTAAGCCAGGGAGGCAATCAGCCCCAGCATTTT | CASSLSQGGNQPQHF
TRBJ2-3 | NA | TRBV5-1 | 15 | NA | TGCGCCAGCAGCCTGACACAAGCATTCACAGATACGCAGTATTTT | CASSLTQAFTDTQYF
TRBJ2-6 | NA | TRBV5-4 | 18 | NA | TGTGCCAGCAGCTTGGCCCCGAGAATAGGCTCTGGGGCCAACGTCCTGACTTTC | CASSLAPRIGSGANVLTF
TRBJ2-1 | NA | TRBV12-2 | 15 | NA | TGTGCAAGTCGCTTAAAGGGACGGCCATACAATGAGCAGTTCTTC | CASRLKGRPYNEQFF
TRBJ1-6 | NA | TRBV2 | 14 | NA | TGTGCCAGCAGTGACCGGGGTGTAAATTCACCCCTCCACTTT | CASSDRGVNSPLHF
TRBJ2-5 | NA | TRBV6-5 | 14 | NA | TGTGCCAGCAGTTACGGTGCAGGGGTTCAAGCCAAGTACTTC | CASSYGAGVQAKYF
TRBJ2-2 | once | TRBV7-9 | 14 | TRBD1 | TGTGCCAGCAGCCCGGACAGGTACGCCGGGGAGCTGTTTTTT | CASSPDRYAGELFF
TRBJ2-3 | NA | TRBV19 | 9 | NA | TGTGCCATCCCAGATACGCAGTATTTT | CAIPDTQYF
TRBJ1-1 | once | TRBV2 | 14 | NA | TGTGCCAGCCGGATAGCACAGCGTGGCGCTGAAGCTTTCTTT | CASRIAQRGAEAFF
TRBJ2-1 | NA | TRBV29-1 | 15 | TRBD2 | TGCAGCGTTGAAGATAGGACTAGATCCCACAATGAGCAGTTCTTC | CSVEDRTRSHNEQFF
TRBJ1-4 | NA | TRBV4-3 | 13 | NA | TGCGCCAGCAGCCAAGTGCAGAATGAAAAACTGTTTTTT | CASSQVQNEKLFF
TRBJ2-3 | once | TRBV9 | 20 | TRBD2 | TGTGCCAGCAGCCCCTCCCACCCCTTGATGGCGGGAGAAAGAGGAGATACGCAGTATTTT | CASSPSHPLMAGERGDTQYF
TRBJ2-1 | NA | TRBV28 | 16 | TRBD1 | TGTGCCAGCAGATCACACACCGGGACAGGGGCCAATGAGCAGTTCTTC | CASRSHTGTGANEQFF
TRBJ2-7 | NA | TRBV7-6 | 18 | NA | TGTGCCAGCAGCTTAGCACGGGGCGCCAGGGGCCAATTCTACGAGCAGTACTTC | CASSLARGARGQFYEQYF
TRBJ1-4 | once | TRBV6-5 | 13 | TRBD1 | TGTGCCAGTACGGACAGGTCTAATGAAAAACTGTTTTTT | CASTDRSNEKLFF
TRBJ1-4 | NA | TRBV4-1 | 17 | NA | TGCGCCAGCAGCCAATTAGATAGGGGGATAAATAATGGAAAACTGTTTTTT | CASSQLDRGINNGKLFF
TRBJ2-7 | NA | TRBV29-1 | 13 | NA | TGCAGCGTTGTATGGGGGAAGGAGTACGAGCAGTACTTC | CSVVWGKEYEQYF
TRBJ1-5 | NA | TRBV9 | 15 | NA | TGTGCCAGCAGCGTAGAAGGGGTAACAACTCAGCCCCAGCATTTT | CASSVEGVTTQPQHF
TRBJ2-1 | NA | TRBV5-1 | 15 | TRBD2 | TGCGCCAGCAGCTTGGGCGGGAGTAGCTACAATGAGCAGTTCTTC | CASSLGGSSYNEQFF
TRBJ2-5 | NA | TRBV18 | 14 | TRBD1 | TGTGCCAGCTCTTCGAGGACAGGGAGAGAGACCCAGTACTTC | CASSSRTGRETQYF
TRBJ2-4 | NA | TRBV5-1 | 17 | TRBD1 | TGCGCCAGCAGCTGGATTGACAGGGGAATAGCCAAAAACATTCAGTACTTC | CASSWIDRGIAKNIQYF
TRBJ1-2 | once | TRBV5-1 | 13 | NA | TGCGCCAGCAATGAGGGGGATGGGCATGGCTACACCTTC | CASNEGDGHGYTF
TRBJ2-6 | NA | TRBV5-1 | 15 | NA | TGCGCCAGCAGCTTGGAGGGGCGTGGGGCCAACGTCCTGACTTTC | CASSLEGRGANVLTF
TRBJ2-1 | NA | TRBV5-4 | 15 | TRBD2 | TGTGCCAGCAGCACCAGCGGGGGGCATGTCGATGAGCAGTTCTTC | CASSTSGGHVDEQFF
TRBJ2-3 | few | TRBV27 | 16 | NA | TGTGCCAGCAGTTTTTTTACCAGGGGTCGCACAGATACGCAGTATTTT | CASSFFTRGRTDTQYF
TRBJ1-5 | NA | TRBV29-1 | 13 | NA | TGCAGCGTTGTTTGGGCGCCGGGTCAGCCCCAGCATTTT | CSVVWAPGQPQHF
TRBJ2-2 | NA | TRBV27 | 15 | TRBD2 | TGTGCCAGCACCCAACTAGCGGGAGGGCCCGGTGAGCTGTTTTTT | CASTQLAGGPGELFF
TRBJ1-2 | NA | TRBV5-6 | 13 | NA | TGTGCCAGCAGCTTCGGGGGGAACTATGGCTACACCTTC | CASSFGGNYGYTF
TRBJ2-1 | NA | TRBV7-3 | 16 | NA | TGTGCCAGCAGCCCCCAAGGAACCAGCTCCTACAATGAGCAGTTCTTC | CASSPQGTSSYNEQFF
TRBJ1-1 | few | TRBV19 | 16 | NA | TGTGCCAGTAGTATCATAACAGCCACATTGAACACTGAAGCTTTCTTT | CASSIITATLNTEAFF
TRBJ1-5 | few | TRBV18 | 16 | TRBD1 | TGTGCCAGCTCACGAGGGAGCAGGGGGCTCAATCAGCCCCAGCATTTT | CASSRGSRGLNQPQHF
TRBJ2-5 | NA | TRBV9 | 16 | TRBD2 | TGTGCCAGCAGCCGAGGCGGGGGAGCGGCCCAAGAGACCCAGTACTTC | CASSRGGGAAQETQYF
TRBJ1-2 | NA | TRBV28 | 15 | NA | TGTGCCAGCCGAACCGTAAGGGTTAGTAACTATGGCTACACCTTC | CASRTVRVSNYGYTF
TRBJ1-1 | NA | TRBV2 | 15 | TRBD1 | TGTGCCAGCAGCCAACAGGGGTCCCTGAGTACTGAAGCTTTCTTT | CASSQQGSLSTEAFF
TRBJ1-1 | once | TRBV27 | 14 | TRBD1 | TGTGCCAGCAAATACAGGGGGCGGGGCACTGAAGCTTTCTTT | CASKYRGRGTEAFF
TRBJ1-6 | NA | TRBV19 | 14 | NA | TGTGCCAGCTCCCGGGAGAACTATAATTCACCCCTCCACTTT | CASSRENYNSPLHF
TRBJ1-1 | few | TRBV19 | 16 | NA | TGTGCCAGTAGTCCGAAATCTCTGGTCAGGATAGCTGAAGCTTTCTTT | CASSPKSLVRIAEAFF